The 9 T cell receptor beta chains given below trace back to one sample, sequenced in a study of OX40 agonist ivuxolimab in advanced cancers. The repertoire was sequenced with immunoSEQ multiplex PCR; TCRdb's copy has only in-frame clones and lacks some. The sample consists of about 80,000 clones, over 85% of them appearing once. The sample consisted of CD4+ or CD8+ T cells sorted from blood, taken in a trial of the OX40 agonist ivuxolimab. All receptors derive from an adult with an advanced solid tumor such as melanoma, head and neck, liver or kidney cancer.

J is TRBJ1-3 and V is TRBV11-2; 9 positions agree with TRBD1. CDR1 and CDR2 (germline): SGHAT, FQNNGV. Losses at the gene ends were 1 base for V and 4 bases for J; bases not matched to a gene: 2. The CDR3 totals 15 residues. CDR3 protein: CASSLAGTGGNTIYF. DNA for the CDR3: TGTGCCAGCAGCTTAGCCGGGACAGGGGGAAACACCATATATTTT.

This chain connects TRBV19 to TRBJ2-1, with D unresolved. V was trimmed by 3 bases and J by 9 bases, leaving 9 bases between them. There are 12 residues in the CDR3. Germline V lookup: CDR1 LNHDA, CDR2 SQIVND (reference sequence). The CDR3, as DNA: TGTGCCAGTAGTATCGGTAGCACTGAGCAGTTCTTC. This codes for CASSIGSTEQFF.

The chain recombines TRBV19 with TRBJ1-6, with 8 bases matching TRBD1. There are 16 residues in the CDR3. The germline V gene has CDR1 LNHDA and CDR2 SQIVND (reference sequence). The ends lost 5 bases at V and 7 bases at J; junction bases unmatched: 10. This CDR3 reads CASSPGQGIPNSPLHF. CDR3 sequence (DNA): TGTGCCAGTAGTCCCGGACAGGGTATCCCAAATTCACCCCTCCACTTT.

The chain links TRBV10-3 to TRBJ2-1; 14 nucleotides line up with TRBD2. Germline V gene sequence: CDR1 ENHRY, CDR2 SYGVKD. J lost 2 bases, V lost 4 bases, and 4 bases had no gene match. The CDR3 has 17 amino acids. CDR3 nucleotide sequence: TGTGCCATCAGTGCCGGGACTAGCGGGGGCACCTACAATGAGCAGTTCTTC. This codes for CAISAGTSGGTYNEQFF.

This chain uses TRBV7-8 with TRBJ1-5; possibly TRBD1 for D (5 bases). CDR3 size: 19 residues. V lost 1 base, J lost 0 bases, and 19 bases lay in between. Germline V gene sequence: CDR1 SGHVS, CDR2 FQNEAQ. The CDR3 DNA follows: TGTGCCAGCAGCTTAGGTAACAGGCGAAAGACGAATAGCAATCAGCCCCAGCATTTT. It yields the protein CASSLGNRRKTNSNQPQHF.

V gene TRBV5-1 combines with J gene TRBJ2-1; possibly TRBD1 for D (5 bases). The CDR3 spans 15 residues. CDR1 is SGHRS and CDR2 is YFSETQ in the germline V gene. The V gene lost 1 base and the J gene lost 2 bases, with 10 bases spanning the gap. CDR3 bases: TGCGCCAGCAGCTTGACGGACAATACCTACAATGAGCAGTTCTTC. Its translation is CASSLTDNTYNEQFF.

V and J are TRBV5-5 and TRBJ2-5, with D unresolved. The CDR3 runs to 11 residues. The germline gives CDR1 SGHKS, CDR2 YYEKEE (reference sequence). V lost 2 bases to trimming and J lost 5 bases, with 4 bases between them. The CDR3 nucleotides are TGTGCCAGCAGCTTTTTGGAGACCCAGTACTTC. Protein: CASSFLETQYF.

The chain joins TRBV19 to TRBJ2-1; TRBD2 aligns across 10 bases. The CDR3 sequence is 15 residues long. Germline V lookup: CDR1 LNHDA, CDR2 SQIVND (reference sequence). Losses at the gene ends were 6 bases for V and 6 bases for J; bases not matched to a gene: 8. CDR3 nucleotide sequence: TGTGCCAGTAGCGAAAGCGGGGGGGCCTTCAATGAGCAGTTCTTC. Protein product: CASSESGGAFNEQFF.

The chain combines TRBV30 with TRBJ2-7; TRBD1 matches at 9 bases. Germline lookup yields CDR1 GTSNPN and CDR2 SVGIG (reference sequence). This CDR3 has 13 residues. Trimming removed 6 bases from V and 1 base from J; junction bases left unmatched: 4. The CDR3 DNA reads TGTGCCTGCACCGGGACAGGGTCCTACGAGCAGTACTTC. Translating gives CACTGTGSYEQYF.